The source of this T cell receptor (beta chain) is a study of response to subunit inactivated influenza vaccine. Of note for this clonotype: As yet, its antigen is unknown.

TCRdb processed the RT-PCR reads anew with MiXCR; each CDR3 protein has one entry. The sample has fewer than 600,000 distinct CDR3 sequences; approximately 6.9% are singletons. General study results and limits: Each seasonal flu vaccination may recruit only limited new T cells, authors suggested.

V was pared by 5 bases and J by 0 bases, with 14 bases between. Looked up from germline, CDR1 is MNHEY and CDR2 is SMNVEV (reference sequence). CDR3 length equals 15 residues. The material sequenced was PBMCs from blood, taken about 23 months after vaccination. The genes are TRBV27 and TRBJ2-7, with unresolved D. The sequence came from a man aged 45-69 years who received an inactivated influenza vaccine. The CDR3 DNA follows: TGTGCCAGCAGTCCTACGATTTCTGGCTCCTACGAGCAGTACTTC. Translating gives CASSPTISGSYEQYF.